This T cell receptor (beta chain) was found in a study of cytomegalovirus exposure and HLA in healthy donors. Study findings and constraints: Among TCR beta chains, those listed as cytomegalovirus-associated numbered over 150. A few CMV-associated chains proved CMV antigen-specific in vitro.

V dropped 6 bases and J dropped 6; count of bases not matched to a gene: 11. The CDR3 is 15 residues long. The germline V gene has CDR1 MNHEY and CDR2 SMNVEV (reference sequence). Researchers ran the PCR with 60 Vbeta and 13 Jbeta primers. Under the authors' procedure: Unique TCR beta chains numbered 60 million to 100 million in a later analysis, with roughly 9.9 million shared. Data came from immunoSEQ multiplex PCR; TCRdb stores just in-frame clones and leaves some out. V and J calls and clone size are those listed in that table; D and trimming were worked out from the DNA. The data show around 170,000 clones, around three quarters seen once. For this clone: Its matching antigen is unknown.

V and J are TRBV27 and TRBJ2-7, with 10 bases matching TRBD2. The clonotype comes from a woman between 45 and 60 years old in good health and CMV-seropositive. Input material: PBMCs. The CDR3 DNA reads TGTGCCAGCAGGTCCGCACTAGCGGGGCATGGCGAGCAGTACTTC. As protein: CASRSALAGHGEQYF.